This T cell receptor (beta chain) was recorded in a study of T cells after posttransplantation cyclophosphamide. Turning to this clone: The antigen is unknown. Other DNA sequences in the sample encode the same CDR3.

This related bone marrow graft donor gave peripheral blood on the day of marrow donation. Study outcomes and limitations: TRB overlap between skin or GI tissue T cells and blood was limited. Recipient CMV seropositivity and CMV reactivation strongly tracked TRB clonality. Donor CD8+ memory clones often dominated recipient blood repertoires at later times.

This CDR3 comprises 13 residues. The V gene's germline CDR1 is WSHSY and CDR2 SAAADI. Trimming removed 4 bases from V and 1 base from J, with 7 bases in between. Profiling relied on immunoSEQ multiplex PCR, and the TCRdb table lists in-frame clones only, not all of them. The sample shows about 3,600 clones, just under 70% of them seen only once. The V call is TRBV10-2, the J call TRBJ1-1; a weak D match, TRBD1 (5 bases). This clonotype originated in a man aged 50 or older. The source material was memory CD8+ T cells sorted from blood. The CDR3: CASSVTGNTEAFF. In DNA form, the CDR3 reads TGCGCCAGCAGTGTCACAGGGAACACTGAAGCTTTCTTT.